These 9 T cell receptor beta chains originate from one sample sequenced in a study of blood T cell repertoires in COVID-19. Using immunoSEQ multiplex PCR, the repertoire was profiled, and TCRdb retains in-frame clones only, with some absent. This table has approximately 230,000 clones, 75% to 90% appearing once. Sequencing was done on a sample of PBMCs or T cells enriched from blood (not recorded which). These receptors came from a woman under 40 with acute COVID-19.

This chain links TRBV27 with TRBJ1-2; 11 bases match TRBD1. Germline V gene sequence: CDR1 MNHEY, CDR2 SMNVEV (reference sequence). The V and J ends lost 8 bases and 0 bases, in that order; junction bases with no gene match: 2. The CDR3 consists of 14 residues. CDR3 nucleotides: TGTGCCAGCGGGACAGGGGGTGCTAACTATGGCTACACCTTC. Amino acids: CASGTGGANYGYTF.

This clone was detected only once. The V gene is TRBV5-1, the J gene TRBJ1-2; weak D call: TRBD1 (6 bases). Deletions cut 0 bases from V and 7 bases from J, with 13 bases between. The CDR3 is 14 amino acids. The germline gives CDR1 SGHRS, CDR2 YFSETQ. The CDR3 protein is CASSLGDTPAGYTF. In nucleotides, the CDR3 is TGCGCCAGCAGCTTGGGGGACACCCCGGCTGGCTACACCTTC.

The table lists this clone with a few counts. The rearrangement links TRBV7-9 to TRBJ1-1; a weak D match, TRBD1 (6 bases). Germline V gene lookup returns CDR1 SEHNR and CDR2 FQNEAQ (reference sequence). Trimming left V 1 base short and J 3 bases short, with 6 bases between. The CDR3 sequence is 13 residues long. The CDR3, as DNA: TGTGCCAGCAGCTTAGAGGGGGACACTGAAGCTTTCTTT. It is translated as CASSLEGDTEAFF. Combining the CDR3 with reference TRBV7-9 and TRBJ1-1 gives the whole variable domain DTGVSQNPRHKITKRGQNVTFRCDPISEHNRLYWYRQTLGQGPEFLTYFQNEAQLEKSRLLSDRFSAERPKGSFSTLEIQRTEQGDSAMYLCASSLEGDTEAFFGQGTRLTVV.

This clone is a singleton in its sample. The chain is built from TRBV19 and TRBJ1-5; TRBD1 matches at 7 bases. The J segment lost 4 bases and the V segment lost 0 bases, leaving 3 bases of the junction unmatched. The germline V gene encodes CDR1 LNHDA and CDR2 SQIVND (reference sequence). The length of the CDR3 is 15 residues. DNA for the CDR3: TGTGCCAGTAGTATAGACAAGGGGGCTAATCAGCCCCAGCATTTT. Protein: CASSIDKGANQPQHF.

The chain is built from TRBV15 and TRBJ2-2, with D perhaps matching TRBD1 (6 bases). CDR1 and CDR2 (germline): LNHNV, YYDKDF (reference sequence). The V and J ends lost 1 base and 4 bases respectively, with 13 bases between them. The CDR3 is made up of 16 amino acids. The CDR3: CATSRVLGGSTGELFF. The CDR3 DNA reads TGTGCCACCAGCAGAGTCTTAGGGGGAAGCACCGGGGAGCTGTTTTTT.

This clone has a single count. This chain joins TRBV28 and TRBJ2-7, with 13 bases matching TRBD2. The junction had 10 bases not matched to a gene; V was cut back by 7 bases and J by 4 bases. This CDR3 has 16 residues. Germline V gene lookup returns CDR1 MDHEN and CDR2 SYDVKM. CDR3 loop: CASTVGGTSGTYEQYF. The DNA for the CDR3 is TGTGCCAGCACCGTTGGGGGGACTAGCGGGACATACGAGCAGTACTTC. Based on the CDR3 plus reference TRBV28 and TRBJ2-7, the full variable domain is DVKVTQSSRYLVKRTGEKVFLECVQDMDHENMFWYRQDPGLGLRLIYFSYDVKMKEKGDIPEGYSVSREKKERFSLILESASTNQTSMYLCASTVGGTSGTYEQYFGPGTRLTVT.

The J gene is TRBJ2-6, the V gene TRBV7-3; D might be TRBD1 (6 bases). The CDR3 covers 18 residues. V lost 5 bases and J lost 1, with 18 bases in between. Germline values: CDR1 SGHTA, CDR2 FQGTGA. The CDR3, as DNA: TGTGCCAGCAGCCCACGGACAGCCCTGGGATCTGGGGCCAACGTCCTGACTTTC. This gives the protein CASSPRTALGSGANVLTF.

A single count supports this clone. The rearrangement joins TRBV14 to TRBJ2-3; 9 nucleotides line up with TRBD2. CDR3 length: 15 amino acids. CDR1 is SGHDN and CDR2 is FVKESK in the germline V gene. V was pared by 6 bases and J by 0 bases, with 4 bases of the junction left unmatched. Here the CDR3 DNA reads TGTGCCAGCAGATTTAGCGGGGGTAGCACAGATACGCAGTATTTT. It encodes CASRFSGGSTDTQYF.

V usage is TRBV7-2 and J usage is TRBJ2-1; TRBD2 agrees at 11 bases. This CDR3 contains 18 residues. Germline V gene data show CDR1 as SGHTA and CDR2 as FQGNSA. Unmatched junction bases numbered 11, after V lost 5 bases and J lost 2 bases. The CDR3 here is CASSTPGGGLAAYNEQFF. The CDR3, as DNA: TGTGCCAGCAGCACCCCGGGGGGGGGACTAGCGGCCTACAATGAGCAGTTCTTC.